One and the same sample provided the 17 T cell receptor beta chains below, sequenced in a study of blood T cell repertoires in COVID-19. The protocol was immunoSEQ multiplex PCR, while the TCRdb copy is restricted to in-frame clones and leaves out a portion. Among about 240,000 clones listed, roughly 87% were seen once. Sequenced input: peripheral blood. These TCRs come from a man in his sixties who had recovered from COVID-19.

In DNA form, the CDR3 reads TGTGCCATCAGTGCACAGATCAATCAGCCCCAGCATTTT. Translated, it gives CAISAQINQPQHF. This chain links TRBV10-3 with TRBJ1-5; D is unresolved. The CDR3 is 13 amino acids. The ends were cut back, 4 bases at V and 3 bases at J, with 7 bases in the middle. Germline CDR1 reads ENHRY; CDR2 reads SYGVKD.

The chain carries TRBV7-2 and TRBJ1-5; a weak D match, TRBD1 (5 bases). V lost 0 bases and J 6 bases, leaving 9 bases between the germline ends. The CDR3 contains 14 residues. Germline-derived CDR1 and CDR2 are SGHTA and FQGNSA. The CDR3 nucleotides are TGTGCCAGCAGCTTAGCTCCGGGGGGTCAGCCCCAGCATTTT. Protein: CASSLAPGGQPQHF.

V usage is TRBV19 and J usage is TRBJ1-2; 8 nucleotides agree with TRBD1. CDR1 is LNHDA and CDR2 is SQIVND in the germline V gene (reference sequence). CDR3 length: 13 amino acids. The trim removed 5 bases at V and 7 bases at J, leaving 6 bases unmatched. The CDR3 loop is CASSVTGVVGYTF. DNA for the CDR3: TGTGCCAGTAGTGTGACAGGGGTAGTTGGCTACACCTTC.

The chain employs TRBV6-6 and TRBJ2-7; D possibly corresponds to TRBD2 (5 bases). V dropped 5 bases and J dropped 2 bases, with 16 bases sitting between them. The CDR3 runs 15 residues. Germline V gene data show CDR1 as MNHNY and CDR2 as SVGAGI (reference sequence). The DNA of the CDR3 is TGTGCCAGCAGTCCGCCGGGAAAAAGCACCTACGAGCAGTACTTC. It codes for CASSPPGKSTYEQYF.

This rearrangement joins TRBV18 to TRBJ1-1, with 8 bases that match TRBD1. The V and J ends lost 3 bases and 5 bases, in that order; junction bases with no gene match: 11. This CDR3 contains 16 residues. Germline values: CDR1 KGHSH, CDR2 LQKENI. In DNA, the CDR3 is TGTGCCAGCTCACCTATCAAGGACAGGGACGGGACTGAAGCTTTCTTT. It yields the protein CASSPIKDRDGTEAFF.

This chain joins TRBV6-2 or TRBV6-3 and TRBJ2-7, with 10 bases aligning to TRBD1. Trimming cost V 6 bases and J 6 bases; bases outside gene matches: 2. Germline values: CDR1 MNHEY, CDR2 SVGEGT. The CDR3 spans 12 residues. The DNA for the CDR3 is TGTGCCAGCAGCCGGGACAGGGGCGAGCAGTACGTC. Translating it yields CASSRDRGEQYV.

The V gene is TRBV13, the J gene TRBJ1-2; no clear D gene. V gave up 5 bases and J gave up 6 bases, with 13 bases separating them. CDR3 length: 13 amino acids. Germline assignment: CDR1 PRHDT and CDR2 FYEKMQ (reference sequence). CDR3 in amino acids: CASSHRGGDGYTF. The CDR3 region has the DNA TGTGCCAGCAGCCATCGAGGAGGAGATGGCTACACCTTC.

The chain combines TRBV5-1 with TRBJ2-1; 15 bases are a match to TRBD2. Germline V gene data show CDR1 as SGHRS and CDR2 as YFSETQ. There are 17 residues in the CDR3. Trimming cost V 7 bases and J 8 bases; bases outside gene matches: 13. CDR3 nucleotide sequence: TGCGCCAGCCAACACACTGGGACTAGCGGGGGGAGGGATGAGCAGTTCTTC. As protein: CASQHTGTSGGRDEQFF.

The gene calls are TRBV10-2 and TRBJ1-2; TRBD1 agrees at 7 bases. There are 11 residues in the CDR3. CDR1 WSHSY and CDR2 SAAADI come from the germline V gene. Trimming at V came to 6 bases and at J to 8 bases, leaving 3 bases not matched to a gene. The chain's CDR3 is CASSGTEGYTF. The CDR3 DNA reads as TGCGCCAGCAGCGGGACAGAAGGCTACACCTTC.

The V call is TRBV5-1, the J call TRBJ2-3, with 11 bases that match TRBD2. The CDR3 is 15 residues long. The junction had 3 bases not matched to a gene; V was cut back by 1 base and J by 5 bases. Germline V CDR1 and CDR2: SGHRS, YFSETQ. The CDR3 sequence is CASSLLAGGRDTQYF. Written as DNA, the CDR3 is TGCGCCAGCAGCTTGTTAGCGGGGGGGCGAGATACGCAGTATTTT. Full variable domain (missing parts from reference TRBV5-1 and TRBJ2-3): KAGVTQTPRYLIKTRGQQVTLSCSPISGHRSVSWYQQTPGQGLQFLFEYFSETQRNKGNFPGRFSGRQFSNSRSEMNVSTLELGDSALYLCASSLLAGGRDTQYFGPGTRLTVL.

The chain is built from TRBV29-1 and TRBJ1-3; D is undetermined. The V gene's germline CDR1 is SQVTM and CDR2 ANQGSEA. This CDR3 spans 15 amino acids. The ends were cut back, 7 bases at V and 0 bases at J, with 16 bases in the middle. The CDR3 reads CSATSGVSSGNTIYF. The CDR3 DNA follows: TGCAGCGCCACAAGCGGGGTTTCCTCTGGAAACACCATATATTTT.

This clone appeared a single time. This chain links TRBV5-1 with TRBJ1-4; no definite D call. Germline V gene sequence: CDR1 SGHRS, CDR2 YFSETQ. The CDR3 spans 16 residues. Trimming took off 0 bases at V and 8 bases at J, with 17 bases between the two ends. Written as DNA, the CDR3 is TGCGCCAGCAGCTTGGCTGGAAGAGGATTTGGAGAAAAACTGTTTTTT. Translating it yields CASSLAGRGFGEKLFF. The full variable domain, with the rest looked up from reference TRBV5-1 and TRBJ1-4, is KAGVTQTPRYLIKTRGQQVTLSCSPISGHRSVSWYQQTPGQGLQFLFEYFSETQRNKGNFPGRFSGRQFSNSRSEMNVSTLELGDSALYLCASSLAGRGFGEKLFFGSGTQLSVL.

J is TRBJ1-1 and V is TRBV12-3 or TRBV12-4; TRBD1 matches 9 bases. V gave up 10 bases and J gave up 6 bases; unmatched junction bases: 9. The CDR3 has 13 residues. The CDR3 nucleotides read TGTGCCAACGAACAGGGGGCAACGTCTGAAGCTTTCTTT. Protein sequence: CANEQGATSEAFF.

The chain recombines TRBV5-1 with TRBJ2-7, with D possibly being TRBD1 (7 bases). The germline gives CDR1 SGHRS, CDR2 YFSETQ. V lost 4 bases, J lost 5 bases, and 16 bases lay in between. This CDR3 is built from 14 residues. The DNA of the CDR3 is TGCGCCAGCAGCGGAGGGACAGTAACGAACGAGCAGTACTTC. This encodes CASSGGTVTNEQYF.

The gene calls are TRBV25-1 and TRBJ1-4; D uncertain. CDR1 is MGHDK, CDR2 SYGVNS, per germline. V dropped 0 bases and J dropped 0 bases, with 11 bases sitting between them. This CDR3 has 17 amino acids. The CDR3: CASSEYTSLTTNEKLFF. DNA for the CDR3: TGTGCCAGCAGTGAATATACTAGCCTTACAACTAATGAAAAACTGTTTTTT. Full variable domain (rest looked up from reference TRBV25-1 and TRBJ1-4): EADIYQTPRYLVIGTGKKITLECSQTMGHDKMYWYQQDPGMELHLIHYSYGVNSTEKGDLSSESTVSRIRTEHFPLTLESARPSHTSQYLCASSEYTSLTTNEKLFFGSGTQLSVL.

This chain uses TRBV9 with TRBJ2-3; TRBD2 aligns across 7 bases. The CDR3 extends over 13 amino acids. The V and J ends lost 0 bases and 6 bases, in that order; junction bases with no gene match: 1. Looked up from germline, CDR1 is SGDLS and CDR2 is YYNGEE. The CDR3 nucleotides are TGTGCCAGCAGCGTAGTCGGGAGGGATACGCAGTATTTT. Protein sequence: CASSVVGRDTQYF.

The chain employs TRBV5-1 and TRBJ2-6; D may be TRBD2 (5 bases). The germline V gene has CDR1 SGHRS and CDR2 YFSETQ. V was shortened by 4 bases and J by 5 bases, with 13 bases between the two germline ends. This CDR3 has 15 amino acids. The CDR3 nucleotides are TGCGCCAGCAGCCCGGAGGCTTCCCGGGCCAACGTCCTGACTTTC. Translating gives CASSPEASRANVLTF.